This T cell receptor beta chain was sequenced in a study of shared clonotypes between healthy human individuals. There were only Caucasian adults among the donors, and all lived in Nashville, Tennessee. Losses at the gene ends were 4 bases for V and 3 bases for J; bases not matched to a gene: 1. Germline CDR1 SNHLY, CDR2 FYNNEI. The length of the CDR3 is 13 residues. As for this clone: As yet, its antigen is unknown.

Whole-study results and caveats: How much donors shared clonotypes was expected to be affected by sequencing depth.

An assay was performed, and its level was deep. Data came from immunoSEQ multiplex PCR; TCRdb stores just in-frame clones and leaves some out. The sample shows some 1,400,000 clones, about 96% of them seen only once. The chain links TRBV2 to TRBJ2-5; the match to TRBD1 covers 8 bases. The sequenced material came from naive CD4+ T cells sorted from blood. The subset denotes: CD45RA+ positively selected. This TCR was sampled from a man aged 25-40 years in good health. CDR3 DNA: TGTGCCAGCAGTGGGACAGGGAAAGAGACCCAGTACTTC. Amino acids: CASSGTGKETQYF.